The source of this T cell receptor (beta chain) is a study of graft-versus-host responses after intestinal transplantation. Overall study context: Uniformly, recipients were administered anti-thymocyte globulin induction with subsequent tacrolimus and steroids for around 3 years.

The CDR3 loop spans 16 amino acids. V shed 0 bases and J shed 2 bases, with 12 bases lying between them. Germline CDR1 reads LGHNA; CDR2 reads YSLEER. Assay used: immunoSEQ multiplex PCR; TCRdb lists only in-frame clones, some missing. The data hold 85,000 to 95,000 clones, with about 92% observed a single time. Of note for this clone: What it binds is not known.

Sequenced here: unstimulated CD8+ T cells sorted from spleen or lymph node cells, sampled before intestinal transplant. The TCR sequence derives from a human donor who received an intestinal transplant. The chain combines TRBV4-3 with TRBJ2-3, with D perhaps TRBD2 (6 bases). CDR3: CASSQDFGGNTDTQYF. CDR3 DNA sequence: TGCGCCAGCAGCCAAGATTTCGGGGGTAACACAGATACGCAGTATTTT.